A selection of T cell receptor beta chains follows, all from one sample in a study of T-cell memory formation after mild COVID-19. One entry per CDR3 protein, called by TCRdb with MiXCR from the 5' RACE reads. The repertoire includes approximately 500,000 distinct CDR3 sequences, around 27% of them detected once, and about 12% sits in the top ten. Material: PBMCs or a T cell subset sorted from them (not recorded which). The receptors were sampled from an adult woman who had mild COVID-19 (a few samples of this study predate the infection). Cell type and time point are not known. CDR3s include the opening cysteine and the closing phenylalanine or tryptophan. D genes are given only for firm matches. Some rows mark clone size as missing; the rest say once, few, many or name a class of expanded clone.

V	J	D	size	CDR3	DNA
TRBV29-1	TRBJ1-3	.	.	CSGGDTVPGNTIYF	TGCAGCGGTGGGGACACCGTCCCTGGAAACACCATATATTTT
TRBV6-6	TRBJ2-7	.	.	CASTKRGDREQYF	TGTGCCAGCACCAAACGGGGGGACAGGGAGCAGTACTTC
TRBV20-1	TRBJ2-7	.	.	CSASRLSSYEQYF	TGCAGTGCTAGTCGCCTCAGCTCCTACGAGCAGTACTTC
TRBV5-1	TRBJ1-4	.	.	CASSSGASIINEKLFF	TGCGCCAGCAGCTCCGGGGCCTCCATTATTAATGAAAAACTGTTTTTT
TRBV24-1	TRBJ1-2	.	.	CATSSQDYGYTF	TGTGCCACCAGTAGCCAGGACTATGGCTACACCTTC
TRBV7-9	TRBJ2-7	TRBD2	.	CASGREFSEQYF	TGTGCCAGCGGGCGGGAGTTTAGCGAGCAGTACTTC
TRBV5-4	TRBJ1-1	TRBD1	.	CASSLGTGEAFF	TGTGCCAGCAGCCTGGGGACAGGTGAAGCTTTCTTT
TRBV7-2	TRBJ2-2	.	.	CASSFQPDLRTGELFF	TGTGCCAGCAGCTTTCAGCCTGACCTTCGTACCGGGGAGCTGTTTTTT
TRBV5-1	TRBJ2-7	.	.	CASSLGGPRDRSYEQYF	TGCGCCAGCAGCTTGGGGGGGCCCAGGGACCGCTCCTACGAGCAGTACTTC
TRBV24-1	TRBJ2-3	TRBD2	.	CATSDWTSGGPSSTDTQYF	TGTGCCACCAGTGATTGGACTAGCGGGGGGCCCTCTAGCACAGATACGCAGTATTTT
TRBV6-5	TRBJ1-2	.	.	CASSYGPPGTTNYGYTF	TGTGCCAGCAGTTACGGTCCGCCGGGGACCACTAACTATGGCTACACCTTC
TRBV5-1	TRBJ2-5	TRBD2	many	CASRPSGRRETQYF	TGCGCCAGCAGACCTAGCGGGAGGAGAGAGACCCAGTACTTC
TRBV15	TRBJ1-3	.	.	CATSRGRGGGNTIYF	TGTGCCACCAGCAGAGGCAGGGGTGGTGGAAACACCATATATTTT
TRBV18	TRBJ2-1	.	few	CASSPPSFSYNEQFF	TGTGCCAGCTCACCACCGTCTTTTTCCTACAATGAGCAGTTCTTC
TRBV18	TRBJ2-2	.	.	CASSQPGITNTGELFF	TGTGCCAGCTCACAACCCGGGATAACGAACACCGGGGAGCTGTTTTTT
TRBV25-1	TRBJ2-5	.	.	CASSELVRGLPRNQETQYF	TGTGCCAGCAGTGAACTAGTCCGGGGCCTGCCCCGGAACCAAGAGACCCAGTACTTC
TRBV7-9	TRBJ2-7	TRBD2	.	CASSPTSGNYEQYF	TGTGCCAGCAGCCCGACTAGCGGAAACTACGAGCAGTACTTC
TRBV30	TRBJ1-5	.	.	CAWSVTGRNQPQHF	TGTGCCTGGAGTGTTACAGGGAGGAATCAGCCCCAGCATTTT
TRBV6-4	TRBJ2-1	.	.	CASSPTGRGRSNEQFF	TGTGCCAGCAGTCCTACTGGGCGGGGCCGTAGCAATGAGCAGTTCTTC
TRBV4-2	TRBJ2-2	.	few	CASSQDRLAGELFF	TGTGCCAGCAGCCAAGATAGGTTGGCCGGGGAGCTGTTTTTT
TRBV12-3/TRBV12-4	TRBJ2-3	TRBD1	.	CASSPPGGNTQYF	TGTGCCAGCAGTCCACCAGGGGGTAATACGCAGTATTTT
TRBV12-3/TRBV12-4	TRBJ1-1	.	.	CASSVWGRMNTEAFF	TGTGCCAGCAGTGTATGGGGACGGATGAACACTGAAGCTTTCTTT
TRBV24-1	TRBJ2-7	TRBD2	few	CATHPAGARFGYEQYF	TGTGCCACCCACCCAGCGGGAGCGCGGTTCGGCTACGAGCAGTACTTC
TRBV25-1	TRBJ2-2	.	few	CASSDRIYTGELFF	TGTGCCAGCAGTGACAGGATATACACCGGGGAGCTGTTTTTT
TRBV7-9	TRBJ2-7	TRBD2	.	CASSSPPGTSGEQYF	TGTGCCAGCAGTTCCCCCCCCGGGACTAGCGGCGAGCAGTACTTC
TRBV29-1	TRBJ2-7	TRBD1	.	CSVYGQGEYEQYF	TGCAGCGTCTATGGACAGGGGGAGTACGAGCAGTACTTC
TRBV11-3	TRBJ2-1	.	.	CASSLMGERGYNEQFF	TGTGCCAGCAGCCTTATGGGGGAGAGAGGGTACAATGAGCAGTTCTTC
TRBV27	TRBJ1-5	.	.	CASSNRGRDPNQPQHF	TGTGCCAGCAGCAACCGGGGAAGGGACCCCAATCAGCCCCAGCATTTT
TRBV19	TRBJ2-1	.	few	CASSAGPLYNEQFF	TGTGCCAGTAGTGCGGGACCGTTATACAATGAGCAGTTCTTC
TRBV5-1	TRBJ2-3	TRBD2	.	CASSSGLGTTDTQYF	TGCGCCAGCAGCTCGGGACTAGGGACCACAGATACGCAGTATTTT
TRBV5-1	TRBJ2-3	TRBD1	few	CASSVPGQPSTDTQYF	TGCGCCAGCAGCGTCCCGGGACAGCCTAGCACAGATACGCAGTATTTT
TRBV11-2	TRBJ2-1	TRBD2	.	CASSLEVGGDEQFF	TGTGCCAGCAGCTTAGAAGTGGGAGGGGATGAGCAGTTCTTC
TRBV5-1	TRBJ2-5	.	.	CASSLFGGQETQYF	TGCGCCAGCAGCTTGTTCGGGGGGCAGGAGACCCAGTACTTC
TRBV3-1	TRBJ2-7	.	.	CASSQVDGYEQYF	TGTGCCAGCAGCCAAGTCGACGGGTACGAGCAGTACTTC
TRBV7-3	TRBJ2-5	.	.	CASSKDPEETQYF	TGTGCCAGCAGTAAGGACCCAGAGGAGACCCAGTACTTC
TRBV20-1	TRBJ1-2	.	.	CSATSGSVNYGYTF	TGCAGTGCTACCTCGGGCAGCGTAAACTATGGCTACACCTTC
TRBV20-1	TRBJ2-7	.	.	CSAIVDGGHYEQYF	TGCAGTGCTATCGTGGATGGGGGGCACTACGAGCAGTACTTC
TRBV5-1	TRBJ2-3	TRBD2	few	CASSLELAGDPHTQYF	TGCGCCAGCAGCTTAGAACTAGCGGGGGACCCTCATACGCAGTATTTT
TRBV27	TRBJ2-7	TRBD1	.	CASRTGSGSQYEQYF	TGTGCCAGCAGGACAGGGTCGGGTTCCCAATACGAGCAGTACTTC
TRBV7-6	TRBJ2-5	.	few	CASSRGPLETQYF	TGTGCCAGCAGCCGAGGGCCTTTAGAGACCCAGTACTTC
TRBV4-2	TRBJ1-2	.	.	CASSQDQRQANGYTF	TGTGCCAGCAGCCAAGATCAGCGGCAGGCGAATGGCTACACCTTC
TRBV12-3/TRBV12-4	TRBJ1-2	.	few	CASSFRGGYGYTF	TGTGCTAGCAGTTTCCGGGGGGGCTATGGCTACACCTTC
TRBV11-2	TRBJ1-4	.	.	CASSSGAGFSEKLFF	TGTGCCAGCAGTTCGGGGGCAGGGTTTAGCGAAAAACTGTTTTTT
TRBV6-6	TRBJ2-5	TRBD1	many	CASSYSTGGETQYF	TGTGCCAGCAGTTACTCAACAGGGGGAGAGACCCAGTACTTC
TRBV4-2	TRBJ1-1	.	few	CASSSGHLMNTEAFF	TGTGCCAGCAGCTCGGGACACCTGATGAACACTGAAGCTTTCTTT
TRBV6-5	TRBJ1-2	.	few	CASSYSGLIYGYTF	TGTGCCAGCAGTTACTCGGGACTGATATATGGCTACACCTTC
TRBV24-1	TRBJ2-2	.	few	CATSDLVGPRNTGELFF	TGTGCCACCAGTGATTTAGTAGGGCCTCGGAACACCGGGGAGCTGTTTTTT
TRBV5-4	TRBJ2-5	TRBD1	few	CASSWGQGKETQYF	TGTGCCAGCAGCTGGGGACAGGGAAAAGAGACCCAGTACTTC
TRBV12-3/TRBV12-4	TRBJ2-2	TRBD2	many	CASRPGLATGELFF	TGTGCCAGCAGACCGGGACTAGCGACCGGGGAGCTGTTTTTT
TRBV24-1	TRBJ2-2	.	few	CATSIDGRATGELFF	TGTGCCACCAGTATAGATGGAAGGGCCACCGGGGAGCTGTTTTTT
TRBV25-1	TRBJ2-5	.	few	CASSDPGFRPAF	TGTGCCAGCAGTGATCCTGGATTCCGGCCCGCCTTC
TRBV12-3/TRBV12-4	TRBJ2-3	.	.	CASRGGGPPMYF	TGTGCCAGCAGGGGGGGGGGGCCCCCAATGTATTTT
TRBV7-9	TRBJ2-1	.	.	CASSLEGGAGDNEQFF	TGTGCCAGCAGCTTAGAAGGCGGGGCAGGGGACAATGAGCAGTTCTTC
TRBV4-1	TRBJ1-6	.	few	CASSQDFPSLGGSSYNSPLHF	TGCGCCAGCAGCCAAGATTTCCCCTCCCTGGGGGGTAGCTCCTATAATTCACCCCTCCACTTT